Included here is one T cell receptor beta chain sequence, with context. Its matching antigen is unknown. PCR amplification relied on 60 Vbeta primers (plus 13 Jbeta primers). Libraries were prepared by immunoSEQ multiplex PCR; TCRdb keeps only in-frame clonotypes and omits some of them. This sample carries approximately 200,000 clones, 78% of them seen once, and the ten largest clones take around 6.1%. The data were obtained in a study of cytomegalovirus exposure and HLA in healthy donors. General observations from the study: Earlier analysis yielded a pattern in which most TCR beta V segments were productive about 90% or about 30% of the time. The study labeled about 160 TCR beta chains cytomegalovirus-associated.

This CDR3 region has 15 residues. J gave up 7 bases and V 5 bases, and 10 bases lay outside the gene matches. Germline CDR1 reads SGHAT; CDR2 reads FQNNGV. The clonotype originates from a woman aged 30 to 39 in good health and CMV-seropositive. The gene calls are TRBV11-2 and TRBJ2-1; 8 bases line up with TRBD2. Sequenced: PBMCs. The CDR3 region has the DNA TGTGCCAGCAGCCTCGGGACTAGAGGTGGAAATGAGCAGTTCTTC. This codes for CASSLGTRGGNEQFF.